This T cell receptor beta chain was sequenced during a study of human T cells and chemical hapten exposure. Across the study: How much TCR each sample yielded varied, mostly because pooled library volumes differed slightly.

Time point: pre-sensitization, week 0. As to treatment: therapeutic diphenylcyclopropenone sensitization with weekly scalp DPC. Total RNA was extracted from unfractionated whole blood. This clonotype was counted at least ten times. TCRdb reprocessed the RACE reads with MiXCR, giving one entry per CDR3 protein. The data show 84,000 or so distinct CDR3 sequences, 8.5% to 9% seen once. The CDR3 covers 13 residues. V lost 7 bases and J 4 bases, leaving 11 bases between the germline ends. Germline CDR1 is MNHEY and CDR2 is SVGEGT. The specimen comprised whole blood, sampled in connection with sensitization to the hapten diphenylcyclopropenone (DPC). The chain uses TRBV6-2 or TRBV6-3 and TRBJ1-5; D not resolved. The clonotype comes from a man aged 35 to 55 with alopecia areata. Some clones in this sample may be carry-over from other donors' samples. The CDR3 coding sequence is TGTGCCAGCAATAGACCGTTTAATCAGCCCCAGCATTTT. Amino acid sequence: CASNRPFNQPQHF.